Below, one T cell receptor beta chain is given with its context. The CDR3 has 10 residues. Germline V gene sequence: CDR1 DFQATT, CDR2 SNEGSKA (reference sequence). Trimming cost V 3 bases and J 6 bases, with 5 bases left between them. This sample was included in a study of control samples from healthy donors and cancer patients. Clones were sequenced by immunoSEQ multiplex PCR, and TCRdb holds only the in-frame ones, with some missing. This table has 100,000 to 150,000 clones, 80% to 95% appearing once. The chain has TRBV20-1 and TRBJ1-1; no clear D gene. This TCR was sampled from a man between 18 and 29 years old in good health. The sample consisted of blood. CDR3 amino acids: CSASRAEAFF. The CDR3 DNA sequence: TGCAGTGCTAGCCGGGCTGAAGCTTTCTTT.